Below are 29 T cell receptor beta chains sequenced from a single sample in a study of Ad26.COV2.S vaccination and SARS-CoV-2 variants. Sequencing used immunoSEQ multiplex PCR; TCRdb keeps in-frame clones, though not all of them. The data contain approximately 450,000 clones, roughly 90% of them singletons. Treatment defined: 15 to 20 received Ad26.COV2.S at low or high dose, single or two shots; five or six received placebo; per-sample allocation not given. Vaccine and placebo recipients were sampled on day 63 after the first injection. This material consisted of peripheral blood, taken in a trial of Ad26.COV2.S vaccine versus placebo. The receptor source for this set is a person aged 18-65 years who received the Ad26.COV2.S COVID-19 vaccine or a placebo.

The chain joins TRBV7-8 to TRBJ2-7, with a tentative D call TRBD2 (6 bases). V gave up 1 base and J gave up 6 bases, with 16 bases separating them. CDR3 length equals 15 residues. Germline assignment: CDR1 SGHVS and CDR2 FQNEAQ. CDR3 sequence (DNA): TGTGCCAGCAGCTTAGATGACGGGAGTCGACTCGAGCAGTACTTC. This codes for CASSLDDGSRLEQYF.

J is TRBJ2-3 and V is TRBV4-3; D gene ambiguous. Trimming took 0 bases from V and 1 from J, leaving 11 bases between them. This CDR3 spans 16 amino acids. Germline V lookup: CDR1 LGHNA, CDR2 YSLEER. CDR3 loop: CASSQDYGGGTDTQYF. The CDR3 DNA follows: TGCGCCAGCAGCCAAGATTATGGCGGAGGCACAGATACGCAGTATTTT.

V is TRBV3-1 (or the pseudogene TRBV3-2) and J is TRBJ2-1; D gene uncertain. This CDR3 region has 18 residues. Per the germline V gene, CDR1 is LGHDT and CDR2 is YNNKEL (reference sequence). V dropped 0 bases and J dropped 7 bases, with 22 bases sitting between them. The CDR3 nucleotides read TGTGCCAGCAGCCAAGAGCCTCCTGGTGATAGCCTCCAAAATGAGCAGTTCTTC. This sequence encodes CASSQEPPGDSLQNEQFF.

J is TRBJ2-2 and V is TRBV2; tentatively, D is TRBD2 (5 bases). The CDR3 length is 16 residues. V lost 3 bases and J 0 bases, leaving 11 bases between the germline ends. Per germline, CDR1 SNHLY and CDR2 FYNNEI. The chain's CDR3 is CASSDRLAPNTGELFF. CDR3 coding DNA: TGTGCCAGCAGTGATCGGTTAGCGCCGAACACCGGGGAGCTGTTTTTT.

V usage is TRBV6-6 and J usage is TRBJ2-1; TRBD1 or TRBD2 may be the D gene (6 bases each). Trimming removed 5 bases from V and 3 bases from J, with 14 bases in between. Germline-derived CDR1 and CDR2 are MNHNY and SVGAGI (reference sequence). This CDR3 is built from 15 residues. The CDR3: CASSIRGTLYNEQFF. The CDR3 bases are TGTGCCAGCAGTATTAGGGGGACTCTCTACAATGAGCAGTTCTTC.

This rearrangement joins TRBV3-1 (or the pseudogene TRBV3-2) to TRBJ2-1; 14 bases agree with TRBD2. CDR1 and CDR2 from the germline V gene are LGHDT and YNNKEL (reference sequence). The J segment lost 8 bases and the V segment lost 4 bases, leaving 7 bases of the junction unmatched. The CDR3 is 16 residues long. The CDR3, as DNA: TGTGCCAGCAGCCTTTGGACTAGCGGGAGGTCGGATGAGCAGTTCTTC. It yields the protein CASSLWTSGRSDEQFF.

The V and J genes are TRBV19 and TRBJ2-1, with D unresolved. The CDR3 length is 15 residues. In germline, CDR1 is LNHDA, CDR2 SQIVND (reference sequence). V shed 3 bases and J shed 7 bases, with 16 bases lying between them. The CDR3 sequence: CASSITSPRSNEQFF. CDR3 bases: TGTGCCAGTAGTATTACCTCCCCAAGGAGTAATGAGCAGTTCTTC.

V gene TRBV5-1 combines with J gene TRBJ2-5; D perhaps matches TRBD2 (6 bases). Per germline, CDR1 SGHRS and CDR2 YFSETQ. This CDR3 is built from 15 residues. V lost 0 bases to trimming and J lost 3 bases, with 12 bases between them. CDR3 sequence: CASSLGAGGEETQYF. The DNA for the CDR3 is TGCGCCAGCAGCTTGGGGGCAGGCGGGGAAGAGACCCAGTACTTC.

This chain links TRBV12-5 with TRBJ2-3, with TRBD2 matching 7 bases. Germline lookup yields CDR1 LGHNT and CDR2 FRNRAP. The CDR3 has 14 residues. Trimming took 5 bases from V and 5 from J; bases not matched to a gene: 7. DNA for the CDR3: TGTGCTAGTGGTCCGCCATGGGGGGGAGATACGCAGTATTTT. Its protein is CASGPPWGGDTQYF.

This chain links TRBV29-1 with TRBJ2-1; TRBD2 aligns across 14 bases. V dropped 6 bases and J dropped 7; count of bases not matched to a gene: 5. CDR1 SQVTM and CDR2 ANQGSEA come from the germline V gene. The CDR3 length is 14 residues. The DNA for the CDR3 is TGCAGCGTCAATGGACTAGCGGGAGGTAATGAGCAGTTCTTC. Protein product: CSVNGLAGGNEQFF.

This rearrangement joins TRBV25-1 to TRBJ2-1, with TRBD2 matching over 11 bases. The CDR3 extends over 17 amino acids. Germline values: CDR1 MGHDK, CDR2 SYGVNS. V shed 1 base, J shed 8 bases, and the junction held 10 bases outside the gene matches. CDR3 DNA sequence: TGTGCCAGCAGTGAATGGGAACTAGCGGGAGTATACGATGAGCAGTTCTTC. The encoded protein is CASSEWELAGVYDEQFF.

On this clone itself: Other DNA sequences within the sample encode an identical CDR3. The V gene is TRBV5-4, the J gene TRBJ2-3; 8 nucleotides match TRBD1. Losses at the gene ends were 1 base for V and 6 bases for J; bases not matched to a gene: 4. The CDR3 has 14 residues. The germline V gene has CDR1 SGHNT and CDR2 YYREEE (reference sequence). The CDR3, as DNA: TGTGCCAGCAGCTTGCAGGGGGCGACCGATACGCAGTATTTT. This encodes CASSLQGATDTQYF.

The V gene is TRBV24-1, the J gene TRBJ2-7; D tentatively reads TRBD1 or TRBD2 (5 bases each). The CDR3 loop spans 14 amino acids. The germline gives CDR1 KGHDR, CDR2 SFDVKD. V was shortened by 2 bases and J by 3 bases, with 10 bases between the two germline ends. The CDR3 DNA follows: TGTGCCACCAGTGATTCGGGACCCTTCTACGAGCAGTACTTC. This sequence encodes CATSDSGPFYEQYF.

J is TRBJ2-2 and V is TRBV23-1, with 9 positions matching TRBD1. TRBV23-1 is an ORF for which the function is uncertain. CDR3 length: 16 amino acids. Losses at the gene ends were 3 bases for V and 5 bases for J; bases not matched to a gene: 7. CDR3 residues: CASSHQQGAWTGELFF. In DNA form, the CDR3 reads TGCGCCAGCAGTCATCAACAGGGGGCGTGGACCGGGGAGCTGTTTTTT.

This chain uses TRBV12-3 or TRBV12-4 with TRBJ2-3, with D maybe TRBD1 (7 bases). Trimming removed 7 bases at V and 6 bases at J, with 14 bases between. The CDR3 length is 13 residues. CDR3 residues: CASIISGGDTQYF. CDR3 bases: TGTGCCAGCATCATATCAGGGGGGGATACGCAGTATTTT.

J is TRBJ2-1 and V is TRBV5-5; 11 bases map to TRBD1. The CDR3 loop spans 18 amino acids. Germline CDR1 reads SGHKS; CDR2 reads YYEKEE (reference sequence). Trimming at V came to 0 bases and at J to 3 bases, leaving 8 bases not matched to a gene. CDR3 nucleotides: TGTGCCAGCAGCTTGGTTTTAACCGGGACAGGGGGCTACAATGAGCAGTTCTTC. Residues: CASSLVLTGTGGYNEQFF.

The rearrangement links TRBV11-2 to TRBJ2-1, with 11 bases that match TRBD2. CDR3 length equals 19 residues. Germline V gene data show CDR1 as SGHAT and CDR2 as FQNNGV. Trimming at V came to 4 bases and at J to 8 bases, leaving 19 bases not matched to a gene. The CDR3 spells CASSSSSGTSGPPSDEQFF. The CDR3 DNA is TGTGCCAGCAGCTCGTCATCCGGGACTAGCGGCCCCCCGTCCGATGAGCAGTTCTTC. Full variable domain (missing parts from reference TRBV11-2 and TRBJ2-1): EAGVAQSPRYKIIEKRQSVAFWCNPISGHATLYWYQQILGQGPKLLIQFQNNGVVDDSQLPKDRFSAERLKGVDSTLKIQPAKLEDSAVYLCASSSSSGTSGPPSDEQFFGPGTRLTVL.

This chain joins TRBV19 and TRBJ1-3; 7 positions match TRBD1. Per germline, CDR1 LNHDA and CDR2 SQIVND (reference sequence). There are 14 residues in the CDR3. The V and J ends lost 6 bases and 2 bases, in that order; junction bases with no gene match: 4. CDR3 residues: CASSPTGTGNTIYF. The DNA of the CDR3 is TGTGCCAGTAGCCCGACAGGGACTGGAAACACCATATATTTT.

This clone was detected a few times. The chain employs TRBV2 and TRBJ2-7; the D gene could be TRBD1 or TRBD2 (5 bases each). Germline V CDR1 and CDR2: SNHLY, FYNNEI. The CDR3 extends over 15 amino acids. The V and J ends lost 6 bases and 5 bases respectively, with 20 bases between them. The CDR3 DNA reads TGTGCCAGCAGCCAGGGATGGATAAGGAGGAACGAGCAGTACTTC. This sequence encodes CASSQGWIRRNEQYF.

The V gene is TRBV9, the J gene TRBJ1-1, with a weak D call TRBD1 (5 bases). The CDR3 length is 13 residues. Germline V lookup: CDR1 SGDLS, CDR2 YYNGEE. Trimming shortened V by 4 bases and J by 0 bases, and 7 bases separated the two germline ends. For the CDR3, the DNA is TGTGCCAGCAGCAAACAGGTGAACACTGAAGCTTTCTTT. It is translated as CASSKQVNTEAFF.

The CDR3 reads CSAMRYAEAFF. The CDR3 DNA reads as TGCAGTGCCATGCGTTACGCTGAAGCTTTCTTT. The rearrangement joins TRBV20-1 to TRBJ1-1; the D is unclear. The CDR3 spans 11 residues. The ends were cut back, 6 bases at V and 6 bases at J, with 11 bases in the middle. Germline V gene lookup returns CDR1 DFQATT and CDR2 SNEGSKA (reference sequence).

The chain has TRBV24-1 and TRBJ2-1, with D possibly being TRBD1 or TRBD2 (5 bases each). The CDR3 has 14 amino acids. Trimming pared 4 bases from V and 4 bases from J, leaving 10 bases between. Germline CDR1 KGHDR, CDR2 SFDVKD. The CDR3 DNA sequence: TGTGCCACCAGTGACGGGACCCCTTACAATGAGCAGTTCTTC. This encodes CATSDGTPYNEQFF.

The rearrangement uses TRBV7-9 and TRBJ1-1, with D unclear. The CDR3 is 12 residues long. CDR1 is SEHNR and CDR2 is FQNEAQ in the germline V gene (reference sequence). The ends were cut back, 2 bases at V and 1 base at J, with 2 bases in the middle. CDR3 bases: TGTGCCAGCAGCTTACAGAACACTGAAGCTTTCTTT. Amino acid sequence: CASSLQNTEAFF.

This chain uses TRBV6-1 with TRBJ2-5; 8 bases match TRBD1. CDR3 length: 15 residues. Unmatched junction bases numbered 6, after V lost 2 bases and J lost 4 bases. Per germline, CDR1 MNHNS and CDR2 SASEGT. The CDR3 nucleotides are TGTGCCAGCAGTGAAAACGCAGGGGGCGCAGAGACCCAGTACTTC. It translates to CASSENAGGAETQYF.

The rearrangement joins TRBV24-1 to TRBJ2-2, with D perhaps matching TRBD2 (6 bases). Germline CDR1 and CDR2: KGHDR and SFDVKD. V shed 4 bases and J shed 5 bases, with 16 bases lying between them. The CDR3 spans 16 residues. CDR3 in DNA: TGTGCCACCAGTGACCCCATAGGAGGGAATACCGGGGAGCTGTTTTTT. Protein: CATSDPIGGNTGELFF.

The rearrangement links TRBV6-2 or TRBV6-3 to TRBJ2-2, with D maybe TRBD1 (6 bases). V was trimmed by 5 bases and J by 3 bases, leaving 10 bases between them. Germline V CDR1 and CDR2: MNHEY, SVGEGT. This CDR3 is 14 amino acids long. The chain's CDR3 is CASSMPGDTGELFF. In DNA, the CDR3 is TGTGCCAGCAGTATGCCAGGGGACACCGGGGAGCTGTTTTTT.

The chain couples TRBV27 to TRBJ2-5, with D tentatively TRBD2 (6 bases). V lost 4 bases, J lost 6 bases, and 18 bases lay in between. The V gene's germline CDR1 is MNHEY and CDR2 SMNVEV (reference sequence). This CDR3 contains 15 residues. CDR3 amino acids: CASSSSITGGQTQYF. The DNA for the CDR3 is TGTGCCAGCAGTTCCTCGATTACCGGGGGTCAGACCCAGTACTTC.

The chain couples TRBV7-8 to TRBJ2-7, with D possibly TRBD1 on 6 matching bases. Germline V gene data show CDR1 as SGHVS and CDR2 as FQNEAQ. With 2 bases removed from V and 0 bases from J, the gap between germline ends came to 17 bases. The CDR3 loop spans 17 amino acids. The CDR3 is CASSLRGDIRGSYEQYF. The CDR3 DNA sequence: TGTGCCAGCAGCTTACGAGGGGACATTAGAGGCTCCTACGAGCAGTACTTC.

The chain has TRBV7-8 and TRBJ2-2; a possible D gene is TRBD1 (6 bases). Trimming removed 4 bases at V and 5 bases at J, with 17 bases between. CDR1 is SGHVS and CDR2 is FQNEAQ in the germline V gene. The CDR3 is made up of 16 amino acids. The CDR3 nucleotides are TGTGCCAGCAGCTCCAGGGACATGTTGGGTACCGGGGAGCTGTTTTTT. Translating it yields CASSSRDMLGTGELFF. The complete variable domain, with remaining parts taken from reference TRBV7-8 and TRBJ2-2, reads GAGVSQSPRYKVAKRGQDVALRCDPISGHVSLFWYQQALGQGPEFLTYFQNEAQLDKSGLPSDRFFAERPEGSVSTLKIQRTQQEDSAVYLCASSSRDMLGTGELFFGEGSRLTVL.